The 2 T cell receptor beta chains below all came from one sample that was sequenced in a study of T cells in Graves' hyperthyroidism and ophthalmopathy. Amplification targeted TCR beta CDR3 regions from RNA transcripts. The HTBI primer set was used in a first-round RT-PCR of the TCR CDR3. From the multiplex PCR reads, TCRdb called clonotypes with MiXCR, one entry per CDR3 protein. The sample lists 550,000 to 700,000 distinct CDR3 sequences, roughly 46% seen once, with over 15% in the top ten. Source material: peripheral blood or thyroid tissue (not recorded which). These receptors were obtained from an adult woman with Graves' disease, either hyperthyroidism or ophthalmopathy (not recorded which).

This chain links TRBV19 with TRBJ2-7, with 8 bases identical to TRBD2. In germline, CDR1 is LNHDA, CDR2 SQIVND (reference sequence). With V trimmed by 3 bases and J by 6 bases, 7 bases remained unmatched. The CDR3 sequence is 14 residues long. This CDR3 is CASSIPGGTSEQYF. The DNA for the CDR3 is TGTGCCAGTAGTATCCCGGGAGGGACTTCCGAGCAGTACTTC.

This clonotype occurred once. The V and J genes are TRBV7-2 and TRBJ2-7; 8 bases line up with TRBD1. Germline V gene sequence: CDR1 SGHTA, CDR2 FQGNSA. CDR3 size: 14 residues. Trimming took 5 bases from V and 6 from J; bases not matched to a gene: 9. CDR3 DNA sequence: TGTGCCAGCAGCCGAGACAGGGGATCTTTCGAGCAGTACTTC. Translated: CASSRDRGSFEQYF.